This is a list of T cell receptor beta chains from one sample in a study of blood T cell repertoires in COVID-19. TCRdb's table, derived via immunoSEQ multiplex PCR, lists solely in-frame clones and lacks some. The table includes around 330,000 clones, about 89% detected once. The material sequenced was PBMCs or T cells enriched from blood (not recorded which). The receptors were gathered from a woman aged 40 to 50 who had recovered from COVID-19. Both conserved end residues are part of each CDR3. The order of the fields is CDR3 length, J gene, V gene, clone size, D gene, CDR3 protein, CDR3 DNA. A D gene is named only where the DNA matches it firmly. Rows give clone size only sometimes, using once, few, many, or a class for an expanded clone.

15	TRBJ2-3	TRBV7-8	NA	TRBD1	CASSSGQGRGDTQYF	TGTGCCAGCAGCTCAGGACAGGGTAGGGGAGATACGCAGTATTTT
14	TRBJ2-1	TRBV28	NA	TRBD2	CASSLGGGYNEQFF	TGTGCCAGCAGTTTGGGGGGGGGTTATAATGAGCAGTTCTTC
16	TRBJ2-1	TRBV7-7	NA	TRBD2	CASSLATSGAYNEQFF	TGTGCTAGCAGCTTAGCTACTAGCGGCGCCTACAATGAGCAGTTCTTC
16	TRBJ2-2	TRBV18	NA	TRBD1	CASSMGQGPLDGELFF	TGTGCCAGCTCAATGGGACAGGGCCCGTTGGACGGGGAGCTGTTTTTT
15	TRBJ2-3	TRBV9	NA	NA	CASSVGRTTTDTQYF	TGTGCCAGCAGCGTAGGGAGAACTACGACAGATACGCAGTATTTT
14	TRBJ2-1	TRBV7-3	few	NA	CASSRGSTYNEQFF	TGTGCCAGCAGCCGAGGTTCGACTTACAATGAGCAGTTCTTC
15	TRBJ2-7	TRBV6-5	NA	TRBD1	CASSKSGQGAYEQYF	TGTGCCAGCAGCAAATCGGGACAGGGGGCCTACGAGCAGTACTTC
15	TRBJ1-5	TRBV4-1	NA	NA	CASSRYRELNQPQHF	TGCGCCAGCAGCCGATACAGGGAATTGAATCAGCCCCAGCATTTT
17	TRBJ2-3	TRBV7-3	NA	TRBD2	CASASGGSGASTDTQYF	TGTGCCAGCGCATCCGGGGGTAGCGGGGCCAGCACAGATACGCAGTATTTT
12	TRBJ2-3	TRBV30	few	NA	CALTGEGDTQYF	TGTGCCTTGACAGGGGAGGGAGATACGCAGTATTTT
16	TRBJ2-5	TRBV15	NA	TRBD2	CATSRGRGSYQETQYF	TGTGCCACCAGCAGAGGGCGGGGGTCATACCAAGAGACCCAGTACTTC
15	TRBJ1-1	TRBV7-9	NA	TRBD1	CASSLGQGLTTEAFF	TGTGCCAGCAGTTTGGGACAGGGGTTGACAACTGAAGCTTTCTTT
13	TRBJ1-2	TRBV19	once	NA	CASRAQGRYGYTF	TGTGCCAGTAGGGCTCAGGGGCGCTATGGCTACACCTTC
15	TRBJ1-5	TRBV6-4	NA	TRBD1	CASSQQGGSNQPQHF	TGTGCCAGCAGCCAACAGGGGGGGAGCAATCAGCCCCAGCATTTT
14	TRBJ1-2	TRBV7-2	NA	NA	CASSPLGGDYGYTF	TGTGCCAGCAGTCCTCTGGGGGGGGACTATGGCTACACCTTC
20	TRBJ1-5	TRBV24-1	NA	TRBD1	CATSEGTGPGVGDSNQPQHF	TGTGCCACCAGTGAGGGGACAGGGCCAGGGGTTGGGGATAGCAATCAGCCCCAGCATTTT
14	TRBJ2-7	TRBV16	NA	TRBD1	CASSQTGGQNEQYF	TGTGCCAGCAGCCAAACAGGGGGCCAGAACGAGCAGTACTTC
14	TRBJ1-5	TRBV11-2	many	TRBD1	CASSRTGGTQPQHF	TGTGCCAGCAGCCGGACAGGGGGAACTCAGCCCCAGCATTTT
14	TRBJ2-7	TRBV4-2	NA	TRBD2	CASRRTSGASEQYF	TGTGCCAGCAGGCGGACTAGCGGGGCCTCGGAGCAGTACTTC
15	TRBJ1-3	TRBV7-2	NA	NA	CASSLDSGDGNTIYF	TGTGCCAGCAGCTTAGATTCGGGGGATGGAAACACCATATATTTT